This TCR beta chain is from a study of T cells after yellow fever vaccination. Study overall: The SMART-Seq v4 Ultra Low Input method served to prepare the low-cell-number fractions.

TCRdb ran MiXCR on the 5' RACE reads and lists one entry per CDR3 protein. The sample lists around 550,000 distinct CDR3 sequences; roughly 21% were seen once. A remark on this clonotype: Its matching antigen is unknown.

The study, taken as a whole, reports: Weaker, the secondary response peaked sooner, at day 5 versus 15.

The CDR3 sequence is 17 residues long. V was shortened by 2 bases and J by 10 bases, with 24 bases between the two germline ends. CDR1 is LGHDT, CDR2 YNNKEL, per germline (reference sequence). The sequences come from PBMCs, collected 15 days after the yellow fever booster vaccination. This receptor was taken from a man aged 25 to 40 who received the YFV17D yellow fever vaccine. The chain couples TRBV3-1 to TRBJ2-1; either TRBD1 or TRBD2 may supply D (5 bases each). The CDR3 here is CASSQWLVTVDRGEQFF. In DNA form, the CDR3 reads TGTGCCAGCAGCCAATGGCTTGTTACGGTTGACCGGGGCGAGCAGTTCTTC.